This TCR beta chain was captured by sequencing in a study of blood T cell repertoires in COVID-19. Whole-study context: Both acute and convalescent COVID-19 samples were obtained from the United States, Italy and Spain. T cells, B-cell-depleted T cells, or PBMCs provided the cDNA or gDNA that served as material.

Authors' analysis steps: Cell counts per sample came from amplifying reference gene primers. Some clones are missing from TCRdb's copy, which holds only in-frame ones; the method was immunoSEQ multiplex PCR. The DNA was the basis for D and trimming; V, J and clone size are from that table. Of 57,000 or so clones in the sample, roughly 83% are singletons; the top ten hold roughly a sixth. This TCR derives from a man aged 65 to 79 with active COVID-19. Sequencing was done on a sample of peripheral blood.

The CDR3 here is CASFDREEKLFF. The CDR3, as DNA: TGTGCCAGCTTCGACAGGGAGGAAAAACTGTTTTTT. The J gene is TRBJ1-4, the V gene TRBV19; 7 bases align to TRBD1. V trimming: 9 bases; J trimming: 8 bases; junction bases outside the gene matches: 6. Germline loops: CDR1 LNHDA, CDR2 SQIVND (reference sequence). The CDR3 runs to 12 residues.